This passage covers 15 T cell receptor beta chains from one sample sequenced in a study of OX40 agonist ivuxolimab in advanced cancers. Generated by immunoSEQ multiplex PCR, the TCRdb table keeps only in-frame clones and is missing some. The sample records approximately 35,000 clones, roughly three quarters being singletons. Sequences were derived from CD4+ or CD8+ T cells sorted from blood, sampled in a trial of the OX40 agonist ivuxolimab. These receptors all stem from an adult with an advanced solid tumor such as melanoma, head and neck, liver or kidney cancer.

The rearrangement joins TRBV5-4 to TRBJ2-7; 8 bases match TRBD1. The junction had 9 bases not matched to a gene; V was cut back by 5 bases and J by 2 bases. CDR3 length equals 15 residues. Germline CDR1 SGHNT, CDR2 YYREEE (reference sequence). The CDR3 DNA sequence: TGTGCCAGCAGTTCACCCCCGGGACAGGCCTACGAGCAGTACTTC. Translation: CASSSPPGQAYEQYF.

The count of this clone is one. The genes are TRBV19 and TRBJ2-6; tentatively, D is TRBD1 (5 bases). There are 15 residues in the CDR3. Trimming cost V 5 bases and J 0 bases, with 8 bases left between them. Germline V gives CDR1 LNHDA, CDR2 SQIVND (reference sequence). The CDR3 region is CASSQGGSGANVLTF. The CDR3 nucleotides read TGTGCCAGTAGTCAGGGTGGCTCTGGGGCCAACGTCCTGACTTTC.

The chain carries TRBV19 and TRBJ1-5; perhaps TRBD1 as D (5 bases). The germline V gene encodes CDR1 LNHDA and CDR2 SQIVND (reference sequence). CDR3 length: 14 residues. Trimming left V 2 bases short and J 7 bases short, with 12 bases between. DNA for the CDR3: TGTGCCAGTAGTATATCCGGGACGGGGCAGCCCCAGCATTTT. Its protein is CASSISGTGQPQHF. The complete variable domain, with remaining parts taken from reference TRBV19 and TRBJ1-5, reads DGGITQSPKYLFRKEGQNVTLSCEQNLNHDAMYWYRQDPGQGLRLIYYSQIVNDFQKGDIAEGYSVSREKKESFPLTVTSAQKNPTAFYLCASSISGTGQPQHFGDGTRLSIL.

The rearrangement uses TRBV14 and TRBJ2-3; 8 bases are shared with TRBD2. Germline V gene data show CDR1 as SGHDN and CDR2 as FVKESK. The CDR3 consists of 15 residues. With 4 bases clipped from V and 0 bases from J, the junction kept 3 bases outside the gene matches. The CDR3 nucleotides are TGTGCCAGCAGCCCCGGGGGGGCAAGCACAGATACGCAGTATTTT. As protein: CASSPGGASTDTQYF.

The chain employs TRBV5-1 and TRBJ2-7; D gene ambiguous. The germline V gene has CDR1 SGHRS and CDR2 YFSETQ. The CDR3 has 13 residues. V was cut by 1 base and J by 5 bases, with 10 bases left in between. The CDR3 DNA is TGCGCCAGCAGCTTGTTCGAGCGAAACGAGCAGTACTTC. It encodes CASSLFERNEQYF.

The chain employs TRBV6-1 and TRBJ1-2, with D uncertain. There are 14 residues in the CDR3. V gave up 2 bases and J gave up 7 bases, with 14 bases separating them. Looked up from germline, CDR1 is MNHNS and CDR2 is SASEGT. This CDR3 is CASSESNNLGGYTF. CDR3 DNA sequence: TGTGCCAGCAGTGAAAGCAACAATTTAGGTGGCTACACCTTC.

CDR3 residues: CASSPDQQGSGNTIYF. As DNA, the CDR3 is TGTGCCAGCAGCCCCGACCAGCAGGGCTCTGGAAACACCATATATTTT. The chain has TRBV5-4 and TRBJ1-3; D might be TRBD1 (5 bases). CDR3 size: 16 residues. Germline V lookup: CDR1 SGHNT, CDR2 YYREEE (reference sequence). The V end was cut by 4 bases, the J end by 0 bases, with 14 bases between.

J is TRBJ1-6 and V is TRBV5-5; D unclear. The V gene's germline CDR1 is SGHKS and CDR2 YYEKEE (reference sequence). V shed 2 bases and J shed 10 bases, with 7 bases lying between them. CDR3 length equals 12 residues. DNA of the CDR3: TGTGCCAGCAGCTTTTCCACCTCACCCCTCCACTTT. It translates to CASSFSTSPLHF.

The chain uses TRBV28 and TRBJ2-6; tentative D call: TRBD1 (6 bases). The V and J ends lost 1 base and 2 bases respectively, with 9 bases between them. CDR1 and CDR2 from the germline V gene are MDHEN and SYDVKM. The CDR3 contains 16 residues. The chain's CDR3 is CASSLFGGAGANVLTF. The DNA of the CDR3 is TGTGCCAGCAGTTTATTTGGGGGCGCTGGGGCCAACGTCCTGACTTTC.

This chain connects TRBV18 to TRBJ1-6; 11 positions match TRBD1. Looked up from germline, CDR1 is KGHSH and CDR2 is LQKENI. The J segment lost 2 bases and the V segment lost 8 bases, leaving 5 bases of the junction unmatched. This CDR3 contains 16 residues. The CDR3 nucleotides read TGTGCCAGCCGGGACAGGGGGTTCACCTATAATTCACCCCTCCACTTT. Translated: CASRDRGFTYNSPLHF.

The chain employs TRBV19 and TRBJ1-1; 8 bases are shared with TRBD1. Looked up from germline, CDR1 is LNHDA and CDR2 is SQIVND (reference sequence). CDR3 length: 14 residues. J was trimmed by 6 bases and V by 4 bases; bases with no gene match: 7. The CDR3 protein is CASSREQGEAEAFF. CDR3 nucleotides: TGTGCCAGTAGTAGGGAACAGGGGGAGGCTGAAGCTTTCTTT.

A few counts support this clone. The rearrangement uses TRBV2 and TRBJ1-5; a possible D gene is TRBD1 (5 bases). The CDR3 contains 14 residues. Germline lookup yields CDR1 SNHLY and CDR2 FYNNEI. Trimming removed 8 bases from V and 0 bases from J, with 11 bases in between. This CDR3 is CASLGTASNQPQHF. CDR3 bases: TGTGCCAGCCTAGGGACGGCTAGCAATCAGCCCCAGCATTTT. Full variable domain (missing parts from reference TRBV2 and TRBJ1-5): EPEVTQTPSHQVTQMGQEVILRCVPISNHLYFYWYRQILGQKVEFLVSFYNNEISEKSEIFDDQFSVERPDGSNFTLKIRSTKLEDSAMYFCASLGTASNQPQHFGDGTRLSIL.

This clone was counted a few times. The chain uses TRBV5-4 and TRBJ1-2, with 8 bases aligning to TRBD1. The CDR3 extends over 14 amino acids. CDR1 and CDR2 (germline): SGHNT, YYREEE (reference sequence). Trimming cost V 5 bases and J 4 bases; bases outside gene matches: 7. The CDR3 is CASRGTGEIYGYTF. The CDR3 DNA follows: TGTGCCAGCAGGGGGACAGGAGAGATCTATGGCTACACCTTC.

CDR3 sequence: CASSLRPGGDQPQHF. Here the CDR3 DNA reads TGTGCCAGCAGCTTACGGCCCGGTGGGGATCAGCCCCAGCATTTT. The chain combines TRBV7-3 with TRBJ1-5; D remains unclear. The V end was cut by 2 bases, the J end by 5 bases, with 13 bases between. The length of the CDR3 is 15 residues. CDR1 SGHTA and CDR2 FQGTGA come from the germline V gene.

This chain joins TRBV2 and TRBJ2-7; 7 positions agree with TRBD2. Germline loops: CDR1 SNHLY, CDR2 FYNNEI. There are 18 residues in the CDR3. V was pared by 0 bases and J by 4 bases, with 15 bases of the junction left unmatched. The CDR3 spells CASSEAGARGAGSYEQYF. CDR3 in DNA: TGTGCCAGCAGTGAAGCGGGCGCCCGGGGAGCGGGGAGTTACGAGCAGTACTTC.